The 19 T cell receptor beta chains below were found in one sample sequenced in a study of blood T cell repertoires in COVID-19. Using immunoSEQ multiplex PCR, the repertoire was profiled, and TCRdb retains in-frame clones only, with some absent. Of some 170,000 clones listed, about three quarters are singletons. The sequenced material came from peripheral blood. These receptor sequences come from a woman in her 70s with acute or convalescent COVID-19.

This clone occurred a few times. The V and J genes are TRBV6-1 and TRBJ1-6, with 8 bases aligning to TRBD1. Germline assignment: CDR1 MNHNS and CDR2 SASEGT. V was clipped by 2 bases and J by 6 bases; unmatched bases: 0. This CDR3 has 14 residues. As DNA, the CDR3 is TGTGCCAGCAGTGAACAGGGGGCTAATTCACCCCTCCACTTT. Amino acids: CASSEQGANSPLHF.

The chain couples TRBV5-5 to TRBJ2-7; D call uncertain. The CDR3 extends over 11 amino acids. Germline CDR1 and CDR2: SGHKS and YYEKEE (reference sequence). V was shortened by 0 bases and J by 11 bases, with 9 bases between the two germline ends. Here the CDR3 reads CASSLGSTEYF. The CDR3 DNA follows: TGTGCCAGCAGCTTGGGGTCAACGGAGTACTTC.

The rearrangement joins TRBV11-1 to TRBJ1-1; D perhaps matches TRBD1 (5 bases). V gave up 3 bases and J gave up 3 bases, with 8 bases separating them. This CDR3 spans 13 amino acids. The germline CDR1 and CDR2 sequences are SGHAT and FQDESV (reference sequence). In DNA, the CDR3 is TGTGCCAGCAGCTTGGACACCCACACTGAAGCTTTCTTT. Its translation is CASSLDTHTEAFF.

This chain connects TRBV29-1 to TRBJ2-3; weak D call: TRBD1 (6 bases). Looked up from germline, CDR1 is SQVTM and CDR2 is ANQGSEA. The CDR3 totals 14 residues. The ends were cut back, 4 bases at V and 2 bases at J, with 13 bases in the middle. The CDR3 here is CSVGLGGFTDTQYF. The CDR3 DNA is TGCAGCGTTGGGCTTGGGGGCTTCACAGATACGCAGTATTTT.

This CDR3 is CAWSVKRGETQYF. The DNA of the CDR3 is TGTGCCTGGAGTGTCAAAAGAGGGGAGACCCAGTACTTC. The rearrangement uses TRBV30 and TRBJ2-5, with D perhaps TRBD2 (5 bases). The germline CDR1 and CDR2 sequences are GTSNPN and SVGIG (reference sequence). The CDR3 runs 13 residues. Trimming cost V 0 bases and J 5 bases, with 10 bases left between them.

V is TRBV3-1 (or the pseudogene TRBV3-2) and J is TRBJ2-1; 8 bases align to TRBD2. The CDR3 contains 15 residues. Germline V lookup: CDR1 LGHDT, CDR2 YNNKEL (reference sequence). The trim removed 0 bases at V and 7 bases at J, leaving 5 bases unmatched. The CDR3 DNA follows: TGTGCCAGCAGCCAAGATCGAGGCGGGAGGAATGAGCAGTTCTTC. This sequence encodes CASSQDRGGRNEQFF.

V is TRBV3-1 (or the pseudogene TRBV3-2) and J is TRBJ1-4; D remains ambiguous. This CDR3 is 18 amino acids long. In germline, CDR1 is LGHDT, CDR2 YNNKEL (reference sequence). V lost 1 base and J 5 bases, leaving 20 bases between the germline ends. The CDR3 DNA reads TGTGCCAGCAGCCAAGCCACCGGAGGAGGAGGACCCAATGAAAAACTGTTTTTT. It is translated as CASSQATGGGGPNEKLFF.

The V gene is TRBV3-1 (or the pseudogene TRBV3-2), the J gene TRBJ1-2, with D maybe TRBD1 (5 bases). This CDR3 is 15 amino acids long. Germline lookup yields CDR1 LGHDT and CDR2 YNNKEL (reference sequence). Trimming took off 0 bases at V and 4 bases at J, with 12 bases between the two ends. CDR3 nucleotide sequence: TGTGCCAGCAGCCAAGACCTCGCGGGGGGCTATGGCTACACCTTC. Translating gives CASSQDLAGGYGYTF.

The chain links TRBV18 to TRBJ2-7, with a weak D call TRBD2 (6 bases). V lost 5 bases, J lost 4 bases, and 15 bases lay in between. The germline V gene encodes CDR1 KGHSH and CDR2 LQKENI. The CDR3 consists of 14 residues. CDR3 DNA sequence: TGTGCCAGCTCAGGAGGGACCCTAGTTTACGAGCAGTACTTC. Translated, it gives CASSGGTLVYEQYF. The complete variable domain, with remaining parts taken from reference TRBV18 and TRBJ2-7, reads NAGVMQNPRHLVRRRGQEARLRCSPMKGHSHVYWYRQLPEEGLKFMVYLQKENIIDESGMPKERFSAEFPKEGPSILRIQQVVRGDSAAYFCASSGGTLVYEQYFGPGTRLTVT.

The count of this clone is one. This chain uses TRBV2 with TRBJ2-7, with 7 bases identical to TRBD1. The CDR3 is 13 amino acids. Germline lookup yields CDR1 SNHLY and CDR2 FYNNEI. V trimming: 5 bases; J trimming: 0 bases; junction bases outside the gene matches: 1. CDR3 in DNA: TGTGCCAGCAGTAGGGACAGCTCCTACGAGCAGTACTTC. Translation: CASSRDSSYEQYF.

The chain joins TRBV6-5 to TRBJ1-2; D not certain. V was shortened by 6 bases and J by 8 bases, with 13 bases between the two germline ends. This CDR3 region has 12 residues. Germline-derived CDR1 and CDR2 are MNHEY and SVGAGI. The CDR3 nucleotides read TGTGCCAGCAGGGATCCGACGGGAGGCTACACCTTC. This encodes CASRDPTGGYTF.

V and J are TRBV10-3 and TRBJ2-2; D possibly corresponds to TRBD2 (6 bases). This CDR3 has 14 amino acids. The V end was cut by 4 bases, the J end by 8 bases, with 14 bases between. CDR1 is ENHRY and CDR2 is SYGVKD in the germline V gene. The CDR3 spells CAISASGLTGELFF. Here the CDR3 DNA reads TGTGCCATCAGTGCTTCGGGACTGACAGGGGAGCTGTTTTTT.

V gene TRBV4-1 combines with J gene TRBJ1-1; unclear D gene. The CDR3 runs to 13 residues. Germline CDR1 reads MGHRA; CDR2 reads YSYEKL. Trimming left V 3 bases short and J 3 bases short, with 8 bases between. CDR3 amino acids: CASSQYRDTEAFF. In DNA, the CDR3 is TGCGCCAGCAGCCAGTACAGAGACACTGAAGCTTTCTTT.

This chain connects TRBV6-2 or TRBV6-3 to TRBJ1-1; 7 nucleotides line up with TRBD1. V shed 5 bases, J shed 11 bases, and the junction held 8 bases outside the gene matches. This CDR3 has 12 amino acids. Germline V gives CDR1 MNHEY, CDR2 SVGEGT. CDR3 DNA: TGTGCCAGCAGTGACTTTGACAGGGCCGCTTTCTTT. Protein: CASSDFDRAAFF.

The chain carries TRBV10-3 and TRBJ1-5; unclear D gene. CDR1 is ENHRY, CDR2 SYGVKD, per germline. The CDR3 is made up of 14 amino acids. V gave up 2 bases and J gave up 5 bases, with 10 bases separating them. The CDR3 DNA is TGTGCCATCAGTGAGCACGGGAGCGATCAGCCCCAGCATTTT. This codes for CAISEHGSDQPQHF.

The chain recombines TRBV2 with TRBJ1-1; D perhaps matches TRBD1 (6 bases). Germline CDR1 reads SNHLY; CDR2 reads FYNNEI. This CDR3 contains 17 residues. The V and J ends lost 0 bases and 5 bases respectively, with 19 bases between them. The CDR3 region has the DNA TGTGCCAGCAGTGAAGCGCTCCAAGGAGCGGGGGCTACTGAAGCTTTCTTT. It specifies CASSEALQGAGATEAFF.

This chain connects TRBV5-1 to TRBJ2-2, with TRBD2 matching 8 bases. With V trimmed by 4 bases and J by 4 bases, 9 bases remained unmatched. The CDR3 totals 16 residues. CDR1 is SGHRS and CDR2 is YFSETQ in the germline V gene. CDR3 DNA sequence: TGCGCCAGCAGCCCCATAGCGGGATCAGGCACCGGGGAGCTGTTTTTT. Translation: CASSPIAGSGTGELFF.

The chain links TRBV12-2 to TRBJ2-2; TRBD1 is the table's D call and was not checked against the DNA. TRBV12-2 is a pseudogene segment. The CDR3 runs to 15 residues. CDR3 in DNA: TGTGCAAATGAAGCGACAGGGGCATCACACCGGGAGCTGTTTTTT. Amino acids: CANEATGASHRELFF.

This chain links TRBV30 with TRBJ1-5, with D possibly matching TRBD1 (6 bases). Germline loops: CDR1 GTSNPN, CDR2 SVGIG (reference sequence). The CDR3 is made up of 13 amino acids. V lost 3 bases and J 7 bases, leaving 13 bases between the germline ends. The CDR3 region has the DNA TGTGCCTGGAGCATGGACAGTTCCCAGCCCCAGCATTTT. This encodes CAWSMDSSQPQHF.